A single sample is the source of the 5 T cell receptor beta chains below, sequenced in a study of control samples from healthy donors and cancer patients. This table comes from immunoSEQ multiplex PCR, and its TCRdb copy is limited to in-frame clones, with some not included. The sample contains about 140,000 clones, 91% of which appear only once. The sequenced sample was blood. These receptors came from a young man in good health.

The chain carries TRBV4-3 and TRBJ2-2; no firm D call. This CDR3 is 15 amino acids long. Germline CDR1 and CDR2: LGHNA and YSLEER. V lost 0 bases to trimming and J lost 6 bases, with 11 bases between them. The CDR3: CASSQDLSSSGELFF. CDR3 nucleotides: TGCGCCAGCAGCCAAGATCTGTCGAGCTCCGGGGAGCTGTTTTTT.

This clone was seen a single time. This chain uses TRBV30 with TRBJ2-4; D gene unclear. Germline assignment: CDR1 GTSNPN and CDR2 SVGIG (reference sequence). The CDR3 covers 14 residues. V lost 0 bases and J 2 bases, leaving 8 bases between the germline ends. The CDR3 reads CAWSVQGSKNIQYF. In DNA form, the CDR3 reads TGTGCCTGGAGTGTACAAGGGTCCAAAAACATTCAGTACTTC.

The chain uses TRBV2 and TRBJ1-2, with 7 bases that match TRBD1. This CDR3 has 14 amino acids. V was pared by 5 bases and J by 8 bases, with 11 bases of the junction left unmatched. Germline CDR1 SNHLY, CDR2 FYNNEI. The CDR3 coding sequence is TGTGCCAGCAGTCAGCAAGGGGGCCCGAAGGGCTACACCTTC. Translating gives CASSQQGGPKGYTF.

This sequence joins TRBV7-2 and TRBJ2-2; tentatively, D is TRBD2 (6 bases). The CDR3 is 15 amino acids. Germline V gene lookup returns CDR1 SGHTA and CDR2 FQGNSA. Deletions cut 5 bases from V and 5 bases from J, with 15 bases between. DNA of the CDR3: TGTGCCAGCAGCCCTCCGGGAGTCAAGACCGGGGAGCTGTTTTTT. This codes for CASSPPGVKTGELFF.

Here the CDR3 reads CASSYSKAANQPQHF. CDR3 nucleotides: TGTGCCAGCAGTTACTCTAAGGCGGCTAATCAGCCCCAGCATTTT. This chain links TRBV6-2 or TRBV6-3 with TRBJ1-5; D gene unclear. Germline assignment: CDR1 MNHEY and CDR2 SVGEGT. V shed 0 bases and J shed 4 bases, with 10 bases lying between them. The CDR3 is 15 amino acids.